The present entry profiles one TCR beta chain with its context. Its antigen is unidentified. Looked up from germline, CDR1 is SGHDT and CDR2 is YYEEEE. V trimming: 2 bases; J trimming: 2 bases; junction bases outside the gene matches: 9. The CDR3 extends over 18 amino acids. The source of the sample is a study of cytomegalovirus exposure and HLA in healthy donors. A multiplex PCR was run with 60 Vbeta primers and 13 Jbeta primers. Only in-frame clones appear in the TCRdb table, and some are missing; sequencing was by immunoSEQ multiplex PCR. In the table there are more than 140,000 clones, approximately 80% of which are singletons. General observations from the study: V- and J-gene trimming of TCR beta was linked (in a later analysis) to a missense DCLRE1C variant. A later analysis reportedly found that, within productive TCRs, an Asian-associated ancestry cluster had fewer N-insertions than the mean observed across the approximately 690 donors.

The genes are TRBV5-6 and TRBJ2-2; 10 bases are shared with TRBD2. Sequencing was done on a sample of PBMCs. The receptor was derived from a man aged 25-45 years in good health and CMV-seropositive. Here the CDR3 DNA reads TGTGCCAGCAGCTTCAGATTTAGCGGGGGGCCAAACACCGGGGAGCTGTTTTTT. It translates to CASSFRFSGGPNTGELFF.